The 20 T cell receptor beta chains below were found in one sample sequenced in a study of T cells in Graves' hyperthyroidism and ophthalmopathy. The TCR beta CDR3 regions underwent amplification using RNA transcripts as the source. The HTBI primer set was used in a first-round RT-PCR of the TCR CDR3. TCRdb fed the multiplex PCR reads into MiXCR, producing one record per CDR3 protein. Of about 700,000 distinct CDR3 sequences detected, 11% to 15% appear once; the ten largest clones hold 9.5% to 13%. Material: blood. Receptor source: a woman aged 18-29 years with Graves' hyperthyroidism.

This clonotype was counted between two and nine times. The rearrangement uses TRBV20-1 and TRBJ2-1; TRBD2 matches 8 bases. The length of the CDR3 is 14 residues. V shed 2 bases, J shed 8 bases, and the junction held 8 bases outside the gene matches. Germline V gives CDR1 DFQATT, CDR2 SNEGSKA (reference sequence). CDR3 sequence (DNA): TGCAGTGCTAGAACGACAGGACTAGCCCATGAGCAGTTCTTC. The encoded protein is CSARTTGLAHEQFF.

This clonotype was seen repeatedly, ten times or more. The gene calls are TRBV9 and TRBJ2-2, with a possible D match to TRBD2 (5 bases). This CDR3 has 15 residues. The germline V gene encodes CDR1 SGDLS and CDR2 YYNGEE. V dropped 0 bases and J dropped 1 base, with 7 bases sitting between them. CDR3 bases: TGTGCCAGCAGCGTAGGAGGAGGGAACACCGGGGAGCTGTTTTTT. It yields the protein CASSVGGGNTGELFF.

This clonotype was recorded a few times. The chain couples TRBV19 to TRBJ1-5, with D possibly being TRBD1 (6 bases). Trimming took 5 bases from V and 4 from J, leaving 18 bases between them. This CDR3 comprises 16 residues. Per germline, CDR1 LNHDA and CDR2 SQIVND (reference sequence). The CDR3 coding sequence is TGTGCCAGTAGTCCCTACAGGGAGGGAGGTAATCAGCCCCAGCATTTT. It is translated as CASSPYREGGNQPQHF.

This clonotype appeared many times. The chain has TRBV5-7 and TRBJ2-3, with D possibly matching TRBD2 (6 bases). TRBV5-7 is flagged as an ORF with uncertain function. V was pared by 3 bases and J by 8 bases, with 13 bases between. The CDR3 has 13 residues. The CDR3 nucleotides read TGTGCCAGCAGCTGGGAGGCGTTCGGTACGCAGTATTTT. Residues: CASSWEAFGTQYF.

A note on this clonotype: This may stem from a read error, because a much larger clone lies one nucleotide away. In this CDR3 the conserved last residue, phenylalanine or tryptophan, is missing, so a read error is likely. This CDR3 reads CASSEYRGNSNQPQHL. The CDR3 coding sequence is TGTGCCAGCAGTGAATACAGGGGAAATAGCAATCAGCCCCAGCATTTA. The chain carries TRBV2 and TRBJ1-5; TRBD1 aligns across 7 bases. The CDR3 covers 16 residues. With 2 bases clipped from V and 0 bases from J, the junction kept 4 bases outside the gene matches. Germline V gene lookup returns CDR1 SNHLY and CDR2 FYNNEI.

In this sample, this clonotype turned up a few times. The chain has TRBV9 and TRBJ1-1; D not certain. CDR3 length: 13 residues. Germline CDR1 SGDLS, CDR2 YYNGEE. V was clipped by 0 bases and J by 7 bases, with 10 bases between them. The CDR3 DNA is TGTGCCAGCAGCGTAGGTTCCACCAGTGAAGCTTTCTTT. Its protein is CASSVGSTSEAFF. Full variable domain (outside the CDR3, taken from reference TRBV9 and TRBJ1-1): DSGVTQTPKHLITATGQRVTLRCSPRSGDLSVYWYQQSLDQGLQFLIQYYNGEERAKGNILERFSAQQFPDLHSELNLSSLELGDSALYFCASSVGSTSEAFFGQGTRLTVV.

The chain has TRBV24-1 and TRBJ2-5, with a tentative D call TRBD1 (5 bases). Trimming pared 2 bases from V and 1 base from J, leaving 10 bases between. The CDR3 length is 15 residues. Germline assignment: CDR1 KGHDR and CDR2 SFDVKD. CDR3 region: CATSDSRQPQETQYF. CDR3 DNA sequence: TGTGCCACCAGTGATTCTCGACAGCCCCAAGAGACCCAGTACTTC.

This clonotype was counted only a few times. The chain carries TRBV12-5 and TRBJ2-3, with TRBD2 matching over 11 bases. The V gene's germline CDR1 is LGHNT and CDR2 FRNRAP. The CDR3 extends over 17 amino acids. V trimming: 2 bases; J trimming: 5 bases; junction bases outside the gene matches: 9. In nucleotides, the CDR3 is TGTGCTAGTGGTTTGATCCTAGCGGGAGGACTTGTAGATACGCAGTATTTT. Amino acids: CASGLILAGGLVDTQYF. Based on the CDR3 plus reference TRBV12-5 and TRBJ2-3, the full variable domain is DARVTQTPRHKVTEMGQEVTMRCQPILGHNTVFWYRQTMMQGLELLAYFRNRAPLDDSGMPKDRFSAEMPDATLATLKIQPSEPRDSAVYFCASGLILAGGLVDTQYFGPGTRLTVL.

This clonotype was seen once. This sequence joins TRBV9 and TRBJ2-5; D is uncertain. The CDR3 is 15 amino acids. From germline, CDR1 is SGDLS and CDR2 YYNGEE. Trimming removed 0 bases from V and 5 bases from J, with 14 bases in between. CDR3 coding DNA: TGTGCCAGCAGCGTAGGGAATAGCCAGAGGGAGACCCAGTACTTC. It specifies CASSVGNSQRETQYF.

This clonotype was picked up many times. This chain links TRBV6-1 with TRBJ2-7; D not resolved. The CDR3 has 12 amino acids. V was clipped by 5 bases and J by 4 bases, with 9 bases between them. Germline V CDR1 and CDR2: MNHNS, SASEGT. CDR3 loop: CASSSYWYEQYF. In DNA form, the CDR3 reads TGTGCCAGCAGTTCCTACTGGTACGAGCAGTACTTC.

This clonotype has more than one count but fewer than ten. The chain has TRBV12-5 and TRBJ1-1; D is possibly TRBD1 (5 bases). Germline loops: CDR1 LGHNT, CDR2 FRNRAP. V lost 1 base and J 10 bases, leaving 16 bases between the germline ends. The CDR3 loop spans 14 amino acids. CDR3 sequence (DNA): TGTGCTAGTGGTTTGGGGGACTCTAAGGGGCCAGCTTTCTTT. Its translation is CASGLGDSKGPAFF.

The chain carries TRBV19 and TRBJ2-1; TRBD2 aligns across 13 bases. This CDR3 is 16 amino acids long. V lost 9 bases and J lost 7; bases outside the gene matches: 12. CDR1 is LNHDA and CDR2 is SQIVND in the germline V gene (reference sequence). The CDR3 loop reads CASSQETSGRGNEQFF. The CDR3 region has the DNA TGTGCCAGCAGCCAAGAAACTAGCGGGAGGGGGAATGAGCAGTTCTTC.

In this sample, this clonotype turned up many times. The chain combines TRBV7-9 with TRBJ2-7; 8 nucleotides agree with TRBD1. This CDR3 spans 15 amino acids. Germline V lookup: CDR1 SEHNR, CDR2 FQNEAQ (reference sequence). V was clipped by 6 bases and J by 1 base; unmatched bases: 8. The CDR3 DNA is TGTGCCAGCAGGCGTGGACAGGGTCAATCCTACGAGCAGTACTTC. It is translated as CASRRGQGQSYEQYF.

At least ten counts were recorded for this clonotype. The chain combines TRBV11-2 with TRBJ2-7; tentatively, D is TRBD1 (5 bases). Germline-derived CDR1 and CDR2 are SGHAT and FQNNGV. There are 15 residues in the CDR3. Trimming shortened V by 1 base and J by 3 bases, and 13 bases separated the two germline ends. The CDR3 sequence is CASSLVETELYEQYF. CDR3 coding DNA: TGTGCCAGCAGCTTAGTGGAGACAGAGCTCTACGAGCAGTACTTC.

This clonotype occurred many times. The chain uses TRBV2 and TRBJ1-5; 7 positions agree with TRBD1. V shed 6 bases, J shed 4 bases, and the junction held 12 bases outside the gene matches. The CDR3 loop spans 16 amino acids. Germline values: CDR1 SNHLY, CDR2 FYNNEI. CDR3 in amino acids: CASRGLQGGRNQPQHF. CDR3 DNA sequence: TGTGCCAGCAGGGGTCTTCAGGGGGGGCGAAATCAGCCCCAGCATTTT.

The rearrangement uses TRBV2 and TRBJ2-3; 7 nucleotides agree with TRBD2. Per germline, CDR1 SNHLY and CDR2 FYNNEI. The CDR3 is 15 residues long. V lost 8 bases to trimming and J lost 1 base; unmatched junction nucleotides: 9. Here the CDR3 DNA reads TGTGCCAGCGGTGGGCTTGCGGGAGGCACAGATACGCAGTATTTT. Amino acid sequence: CASGGLAGGTDTQYF.

This clonotype was seen a few times. The J gene is TRBJ1-6, the V gene TRBV28, with TRBD1 identical over 8 bases. The CDR3 runs to 15 residues. In germline, CDR1 is MDHEN, CDR2 SYDVKM. With V trimmed by 6 bases and J by 5 bases, 6 bases remained unmatched. The CDR3 here is CASSPTGVNNSPLHF. The DNA for the CDR3 is TGTGCCAGCAGCCCGACAGGGGTAAATAATTCACCCCTCCACTTT. Complete variable domain (other parts from reference TRBV28 and TRBJ1-6): DVKVTQSSRYLVKRTGEKVFLECVQDMDHENMFWYRQDPGLGLRLIYFSYDVKMKEKGDIPEGYSVSREKKERFSLILESASTNQTSMYLCASSPTGVNNSPLHFGNGTRLTVT.

This clonotype was observed many times. The chain joins TRBV6-6 to TRBJ2-7, with 8 bases identical to TRBD1. Germline assignment: CDR1 MNHNY and CDR2 SVGAGI (reference sequence). J was trimmed by 6 bases and V by 0 bases; bases with no gene match: 10. This CDR3 contains 16 residues. CDR3 loop: CASSYSWEARGLEQYF. For the CDR3, the DNA is TGTGCCAGCAGTTACTCGTGGGAGGCCAGGGGGCTCGAGCAGTACTTC.

This clonotype was counted between two and nine times. The V and J genes are TRBV6-1 and TRBJ1-1, with D possibly matching TRBD1 (6 bases). The CDR3 loop spans 14 amino acids. V lost 5 bases, J lost 0 bases, and 10 bases lay in between. Germline V CDR1 and CDR2: MNHNS, SASEGT. The CDR3 region has the DNA TGTGCCAGCAGTTATAGGGGGGTGAACACTGAAGCTTTCTTT. The encoded protein is CASSYRGVNTEAFF.

As to this clonotype: This sequence may be a read error, since a much larger clone differs from it by one base. The chain couples TRBV11-2 to TRBJ2-2; D call uncertain. The germline V gene encodes CDR1 SGHAT and CDR2 FQNNGV. The CDR3 totals 12 residues. The V and J ends lost 0 bases and 7 bases respectively, with 3 bases between them. The CDR3 loop is CASSLDIGELFF. The CDR3 nucleotides read TGTGCCAGCAGCTTAGACATCGGGGAGCTGTTTTTT.